The sequence of this T cell receptor (beta chain) was determined in a study of blood T cell repertoires in COVID-19. Study-wide background: The United States, Italy and Spain supplied acute and convalescent COVID-19 samples. PBMCs, B-cell-depleted T cells, or T cells were the source of the cDNA or gDNA that made up the material.

CDR3 length: 17 residues. The germline CDR1 and CDR2 sequences are MNHEY and SMNVEV (reference sequence). The ends lost 0 bases at V and 1 base at J; junction bases unmatched: 5. In the original workflow: Amplification of reference gene primers was used by the study to estimate nucleated cell counts. Only in-frame clones appear in the TCRdb table, and some are missing; sequencing was by immunoSEQ multiplex PCR. V and J calls and clone size are given by that table; D and trimming were obtained from the DNA. The profile shows 100,000 to 150,000 clones, 85% of them singletons. The sequenced sample was peripheral blood. The chain is built from TRBV27 and TRBJ1-4, with 7 nucleotides matching TRBD1. The sequence was collected from a man older than 75 with active or convalescent COVID-19. The CDR3 DNA follows: TGTGCCAGCAGTTTATCCCCCAGGGGGATAACTAATGAAAAACTGTTTTTT. This sequence encodes CASSLSPRGITNEKLFF.